Listed below are T cell receptor beta chains from one sample, sequenced in a study of blood T cell repertoires in COVID-19. Some clones are missing from TCRdb's copy, which holds only in-frame ones; the method was immunoSEQ multiplex PCR. The sample comprises some 240,000 clones, roughly 89% of which are singletons, and 4% to 5% rests with the top ten. Material for sequencing was peripheral blood. The receptor set was obtained from a woman between 40 and 55 years old who had recovered from COVID-19. Each CDR3 is given with its conserved first and last residue. A D gene is named only where the DNA matches it firmly. For some rows the clone size is stated as once, few or many, or as a class when expanded; others skip it.

J gene: TRBJ2-1
V gene: TRBV11-1
clone size: NA
D gene: NA
CDR3 protein: CASSEGGGFTGEQFF
CDR3 DNA: TGTGCCAGCAGCGAAGGGGGAGGGTTCACAGGGGAGCAGTTCTTC

J gene: TRBJ1-4
V gene: TRBV27
clone size: NA
D gene: NA
CDR3 protein: CASSLIRGNEKLFF
CDR3 DNA: TGTGCCAGCAGTTTGATACGGGGGAATGAAAAACTGTTTTTT

J gene: TRBJ1-5
V gene: TRBV6-1
clone size: NA
D gene: NA
CDR3 protein: CASSEAGAGNQPQHF
CDR3 DNA: TGTGCCAGCAGTGAAGCAGGGGCAGGCAATCAGCCCCAGCATTTT

J gene: TRBJ2-5
V gene: TRBV9
clone size: few
D gene: NA
CDR3 protein: CASSRGPMGEGRETQYF
CDR3 DNA: TGTGCCAGCAGCCGGGGGCCTATGGGGGAGGGCAGAGAGACCCAGTACTTC

J gene: TRBJ2-3
V gene: TRBV10-3
clone size: once
D gene: TRBD2
CDR3 protein: CAIEAAGVEGDTQYF
CDR3 DNA: TGTGCCATCGAGGCAGCGGGAGTTGAGGGAGATACGCAGTATTTT

J gene: TRBJ2-5
V gene: TRBV9
clone size: NA
D gene: TRBD2
CDR3 protein: CASSGLRGGMETQYF
CDR3 DNA: TGTGCCAGCAGCGGCCTACGGGGGGGGATGGAGACCCAGTACTTC

J gene: TRBJ1-5
V gene: TRBV30
clone size: once
D gene: NA
CDR3 protein: CAWSVGANDQPQHF
CDR3 DNA: TGTGCCTGGAGTGTGGGGGCAAATGATCAGCCCCAGCATTTT

J gene: TRBJ1-2
V gene: TRBV3-1/TRBV3-2
clone size: once
D gene: NA
CDR3 protein: CASSQGQGSVYGYTF
CDR3 DNA: TGTGCCAGCAGCCAAGGGCAGGGGAGCGTCTATGGCTACACCTTC

J gene: TRBJ1-2
V gene: TRBV7-9
clone size: NA
D gene: TRBD1
CDR3 protein: CASSLGQAISYGYTF
CDR3 DNA: TGTGCCAGCAGCTTGGGACAGGCGATTAGCTATGGCTACACCTTC

J gene: TRBJ2-7
V gene: TRBV15
clone size: few
D gene: NA
CDR3 protein: CATSRDSYEQYF
CDR3 DNA: TGTGCCACCAGCAGAGACTCGTACGAGCAGTACTTC

J gene: TRBJ1-1
V gene: TRBV18
clone size: NA
D gene: NA
CDR3 protein: CASSPAQGTEAFF
CDR3 DNA: TGTGCCAGCTCACCAGCACAGGGCACTGAAGCTTTCTTT

J gene: TRBJ1-2
V gene: TRBV5-1
clone size: NA
D gene: NA
CDR3 protein: CASSLVQGGYGYTF
CDR3 DNA: TGCGCCAGCAGCTTGGTACAGGGCGGATATGGCTACACCTTC

J gene: TRBJ2-5
V gene: TRBV25-1
clone size: many
D gene: TRBD2
CDR3 protein: CASQSRLAGFPSEETQYF
CDR3 DNA: TGTGCCAGTCAGTCGCGACTAGCGGGCTTTCCTAGCGAAGAGACCCAGTACTTC

J gene: TRBJ1-4
V gene: TRBV27
clone size: once
D gene: TRBD1
CDR3 protein: CASSSWTGSEKLFF
CDR3 DNA: TGTGCCAGCAGTTCGTGGACAGGTAGTGAAAAACTGTTTTTT

J gene: TRBJ2-1
V gene: TRBV2
clone size: NA
D gene: NA
CDR3 protein: CASSEQGFNEQFF
CDR3 DNA: TGTGCCAGCAGTGAACAGGGTTTCAATGAGCAGTTCTTC

J gene: TRBJ2-3
V gene: TRBV10-3
clone size: NA
D gene: NA
CDR3 protein: CAIRRLDDTQYF
CDR3 DNA: TGTGCCATCAGAAGACTAGACGATACGCAGTATTTT

J gene: TRBJ2-5
V gene: TRBV27
clone size: NA
D gene: TRBD1
CDR3 protein: CASQGEAQETQYF
CDR3 DNA: TGTGCCAGCCAGGGGGAAGCCCAAGAGACCCAGTACTTC

J gene: TRBJ2-2
V gene: TRBV18
clone size: NA
D gene: TRBD1
CDR3 protein: CASSADRVTGELFF
CDR3 DNA: TGTGCCAGCTCAGCAGACAGGGTAACCGGGGAGCTGTTTTTT

J gene: TRBJ2-3
V gene: TRBV7-9
clone size: few
D gene: TRBD2
CDR3 protein: CASSLAGRGFSTDTQYF
CDR3 DNA: TGTGCCAGCAGCTTAGCTGGGCGGGGGTTCAGCACAGATACGCAGTATTTT

J gene: TRBJ2-3
V gene: TRBV6-5
clone size: NA
D gene: NA
CDR3 protein: CASTPGGADTQYF
CDR3 DNA: TGTGCCAGCACCCCCGGAGGCGCAGATACGCAGTATTTT

J gene: TRBJ1-1
V gene: TRBV7-3
clone size: NA
D gene: NA
CDR3 protein: CASSTQENTEAFF
CDR3 DNA: TGTGCCAGCAGCACACAGGAAAACACTGAAGCTTTCTTT

J gene: TRBJ1-1
V gene: TRBV7-2
clone size: once
D gene: NA
CDR3 protein: CASSLYSEAFF
CDR3 DNA: TGTGCCAGCAGCTTGTATAGCGAAGCTTTCTTT

J gene: TRBJ1-5
V gene: TRBV19
clone size: NA
D gene: NA
CDR3 protein: CASRQESGNQPQHF
CDR3 DNA: TGTGCCAGTAGGCAGGAAAGTGGCAATCAGCCCCAGCATTTT

J gene: TRBJ2-7
V gene: TRBV19
clone size: NA
D gene: TRBD1
CDR3 protein: CASRPGTGRYEQYF
CDR3 DNA: TGTGCCAGTAGACCCGGGACAGGGAGGTACGAGCAGTACTTC

J gene: TRBJ2-2
V gene: TRBV5-4
clone size: NA
D gene: TRBD1
CDR3 protein: CASSLLVTGGFDGELFF
CDR3 DNA: TGTGCCAGCAGCTTGCTCGTAACAGGGGGCTTCGACGGGGAGCTGTTTTTT

J gene: TRBJ2-7
V gene: TRBV18
clone size: NA
D gene: TRBD1
CDR3 protein: CASSPGTGIEQYF
CDR3 DNA: TGTGCCAGCTCACCCGGGACAGGTATCGAGCAGTACTTC

J gene: TRBJ2-2
V gene: TRBV3-1/TRBV3-2
clone size: NA
D gene: NA
CDR3 protein: CASSQTFSTGELFF
CDR3 DNA: TGTGCCAGCAGCCAAACCTTCAGCACCGGGGAGCTGTTTTTT

J gene: TRBJ2-5
V gene: TRBV13
clone size: once
D gene: TRBD2
CDR3 protein: CASSLGRSSGGETQYF
CDR3 DNA: TGTGCCAGCAGCTTAGGCCGATCTAGCGGGGGGGAGACCCAGTACTTC

J gene: TRBJ2-4
V gene: TRBV7-8
clone size: NA
D gene: TRBD2
CDR3 protein: CASSYSGSEAKNIQYF
CDR3 DNA: TGTGCCAGCAGCTATAGCGGGAGTGAAGCCAAAAACATTCAGTACTTC

J gene: TRBJ1-2
V gene: TRBV19
clone size: NA
D gene: NA
CDR3 protein: CATQGLFSYGYTF
CDR3 DNA: TGTGCCACCCAGGGGCTCTTCTCCTATGGCTACACCTTC

J gene: TRBJ1-1
V gene: TRBV11-2
clone size: NA
D gene: NA
CDR3 protein: CASSRGGHMNTEAFF
CDR3 DNA: TGTGCCAGCAGCCGCGGCGGGCATATGAACACTGAAGCTTTCTTT

J gene: TRBJ1-3
V gene: TRBV3-1/TRBV3-2
clone size: once
D gene: TRBD1
CDR3 protein: CASSHRLTGIGNTIYF
CDR3 DNA: TGTGCCAGCAGCCACCGCTTGACAGGGATCGGAAACACCATATATTTT

J gene: TRBJ1-6
V gene: TRBV7-2
clone size: NA
D gene: TRBD1
CDR3 protein: CASSLQGAANSPLHF
CDR3 DNA: TGTGCCAGCAGCTTACAGGGGGCGGCAAATTCACCCCTCCACTTT

J gene: TRBJ2-5
V gene: TRBV12-3/TRBV12-4
clone size: NA
D gene: TRBD1
CDR3 protein: CASTLDRETQYF
CDR3 DNA: TGTGCCAGCACCCTGGACAGGGAGACCCAGTACTTC

J gene: TRBJ1-6
V gene: TRBV14
clone size: NA
D gene: NA
CDR3 protein: CASSPGYSYNSPLHF
CDR3 DNA: TGTGCCAGCAGCCCGGGGTACTCCTATAATTCACCCCTCCACTTT

J gene: TRBJ2-7
V gene: TRBV7-3
clone size: once
D gene: NA
CDR3 protein: CASSLTGGDTSYEQYF
CDR3 DNA: TGTGCCAGCAGCTTAACGGGAGGTGACACTTCCTACGAGCAGTACTTC

J gene: TRBJ1-3
V gene: TRBV10-3
clone size: NA
D gene: NA
CDR3 protein: CAISEGGNSGNTIYF
CDR3 DNA: TGTGCCATCAGTGAGGGCGGAAACTCTGGAAACACCATATATTTT

J gene: TRBJ1-4
V gene: TRBV9
clone size: NA
D gene: NA
CDR3 protein: CASSGDNNEKLFF
CDR3 DNA: TGTGCCAGCAGCGGGGACAATAATGAAAAACTGTTTTTT

J gene: TRBJ2-3
V gene: TRBV11-3
clone size: NA
D gene: TRBD2
CDR3 protein: CASSIGTSGPTDTQYF
CDR3 DNA: TGTGCCAGCAGCATCGGGACTAGCGGACCCACAGATACGCAGTATTTT

J gene: TRBJ2-5
V gene: TRBV6-5
clone size: NA
D gene: TRBD2
CDR3 protein: CASRLTSGTMETQYF
CDR3 DNA: TGTGCCAGCAGACTGACTAGCGGAACAATGGAGACCCAGTACTTC

J gene: TRBJ2-5
V gene: TRBV5-1
clone size: NA
D gene: TRBD1
CDR3 protein: CASTPYRGRRETQYF
CDR3 DNA: TGCGCCAGCACCCCCTACAGGGGGCGCCGGGAGACCCAGTACTTC

J gene: TRBJ2-3
V gene: TRBV7-2
clone size: NA
D gene: TRBD2
CDR3 protein: CASSPRNALAGDTQYF
CDR3 DNA: TGTGCCAGCAGTCCCCGTAACGCCCTAGCGGGAGATACGCAGTATTTT

J gene: TRBJ2-7
V gene: TRBV28
clone size: NA
D gene: NA
CDR3 protein: CASSPDRYEQYF
CDR3 DNA: TGTGCCAGCAGCCCGGACAGATACGAGCAGTACTTC

J gene: TRBJ1-2
V gene: TRBV13
clone size: NA
D gene: TRBD1
CDR3 protein: CASSLIAGGDYGYTF
CDR3 DNA: TGTGCCAGCAGCTTAATCGCAGGGGGTGACTATGGCTACACCTTC

J gene: TRBJ2-1
V gene: TRBV10-1
clone size: NA
D gene: NA
CDR3 protein: CASSESSQRGFNEQFF
CDR3 DNA: TGCGCCAGCAGTGAGTCGTCACAGAGAGGGTTTAATGAGCAGTTCTTC